Below are 26 T cell receptor beta chains sequenced from a single sample in a study of beta chain features in type 1 diabetes. Study-level results: Shorter TCRB CDR3s, moderately but significantly so, marked every one of the four CD4+ subsets in Type 1 diabetes patients.

These TCRs are of unknown antigen specificity. Sequencing targeted expressed TCRB transcripts, as all isolated RNA had been reverse transcribed. Clones were sequenced by immunoSEQ multiplex PCR, and TCRdb holds only the in-frame ones, with some missing. The data hold fewer than 70,000 clones, with just under 65% observed a single time. Sequencing was performed on stem cell memory CD4+ T cells from blood. These receptor sequences come from a woman in her 30s with type 1 diabetes.

This chain joins TRBV10-3 and TRBJ2-2; 8 bases match TRBD1. There are 14 residues in the CDR3. Trimming took 6 bases from V and 3 from J; bases not matched to a gene: 3. The germline CDR1 and CDR2 sequences are ENHRY and SYGVKD. The DNA for the CDR3 is TGTGCCATCAGGATGGACAGGGACACCGGGGAGCTGTTTTTT. This gives the protein CAIRMDRDTGELFF.

This clone was picked up a small number of times. V is TRBV29-1 and J is TRBJ2-7; 9 bases agree with TRBD1. Germline-derived CDR1 and CDR2 are SQVTM and ANQGSEA. V lost 0 bases, J lost 9 bases, and 15 bases stayed unmatched. This CDR3 has 16 amino acids. The CDR3 loop reads CSVEEGTGTLSLGQYF. In DNA, the CDR3 is TGCAGCGTTGAAGAAGGGACAGGGACATTAAGTTTGGGGCAGTACTTC.

The gene calls are TRBV6-4 and TRBJ2-1; D is unclear. Trimming pared 3 bases from V and 3 bases from J, leaving 12 bases between. Per germline, CDR1 MRHNA and CDR2 SNTAGT. The CDR3 contains 15 residues. The DNA for the CDR3 is TGTGCCAGCAGTGAGGCATCTGAAAGCTACAATGAGCAGTTCTTC. It translates to CASSEASESYNEQFF.

In its sample, this clone was seen a few times. V and J are TRBV7-9 and TRBJ1-1, with 7 bases matching TRBD1. The CDR3 totals 16 residues. J was trimmed by 1 base and V by 5 bases; bases with no gene match: 10. In germline, CDR1 is SEHNR, CDR2 FQNEAQ (reference sequence). The CDR3 protein is CASSLPFGTANTEAFF. The CDR3 DNA reads as TGTGCCAGCAGCCTCCCTTTCGGGACAGCGAACACTGAAGCTTTCTTT. Variable domain in full (rest from reference TRBV7-9 and TRBJ1-1): DTGVSQNPRHKITKRGQNVTFRCDPISEHNRLYWYRQTLGQGPEFLTYFQNEAQLEKSRLLSDRFSAERPKGSFSTLEIQRTEQGDSAMYLCASSLPFGTANTEAFFGQGTRLTVV.

This clone was picked up a small number of times. V gene TRBV7-3 combines with J gene TRBJ2-2; no clear D gene. The V gene lost 4 bases and the J gene lost 7 bases, with 10 bases spanning the gap. CDR1 is SGHTA and CDR2 is FQGTGA in the germline V gene. The length of the CDR3 is 13 residues. Written as DNA, the CDR3 is TGTGCCAGCAGCTCGTTGCAGTACGGGGAGCTGTTTTTT. Protein product: CASSSLQYGELFF.

The chain recombines TRBV7-8 with TRBJ2-1, with TRBD2 as a possible D gene (6 bases). Trimming took 5 bases from V and 2 from J, leaving 16 bases between them. The CDR3 extends over 16 amino acids. Germline CDR1 SGHVS, CDR2 FQNEAQ. The CDR3 DNA reads as TGTGCCAGCAGCGCACTAGCCTTGGGGGCCTACAATGAGCAGTTCTTC. It encodes CASSALALGAYNEQFF.

This clone came up a few times. The chain recombines TRBV14 with TRBJ2-2; D uncertain. The germline V and J ends were trimmed by 0 bases and 5 bases, with 7 bases remaining between them. Germline V gene sequence: CDR1 SGHDN, CDR2 FVKESK. The CDR3 is made up of 14 amino acids. As DNA, the CDR3 is TGTGCCAGCAGCCAAGAGTCCGTTACCGGGGAGCTGTTTTTT. Translating it yields CASSQESVTGELFF.

The V gene is TRBV11-2, the J gene TRBJ2-1, with a tentative D call TRBD2 (5 bases). The CDR3 consists of 15 residues. CDR1 and CDR2 (germline): SGHAT, FQNNGV. The V end was cut by 3 bases, the J end by 0 bases, with 9 bases between. The CDR3 nucleotides are TGTGCCAGCAGCTTTAGCGTTAGCTCCTACAATGAGCAGTTCTTC. As protein: CASSFSVSSYNEQFF.

The chain joins TRBV28 to TRBJ2-7, with TRBD1 identical over 7 bases. Germline V gene data show CDR1 as MDHEN and CDR2 as SYDVKM. Germline trimming cut 6 bases from V and 3 bases from J; bases unmatched to any gene: 11. This CDR3 region has 15 residues. CDR3 nucleotide sequence: TGTGCCAGCAGAGGACCGGGACAGTTTTTCTACGAGCAGTACTTC. Encoded protein: CASRGPGQFFYEQYF.

This clone was counted once. The rearrangement links TRBV5-4 to TRBJ2-7; 9 bases fit TRBD1. CDR3 length: 14 residues. Trimming at V came to 0 bases and at J to 3 bases, leaving 1 base not matched to a gene. Germline V gene sequence: CDR1 SGHNT, CDR2 YYREEE (reference sequence). For the CDR3, the DNA is TGTGCCAGCAGCTTGGTGGGACAGGGCTACGAGCAGTACTTC. It codes for CASSLVGQGYEQYF.

V gene TRBV18 combines with J gene TRBJ1-5; TRBD1 aligns across 7 bases. Per germline, CDR1 KGHSH and CDR2 LQKENI. The CDR3 covers 14 residues. The V gene end was trimmed by 3 bases and the J gene end by 2 bases; junction bases not matched to a gene: 1. Written as DNA, the CDR3 is TGTGCCAGCTCACCCGGGACAGGCAATCAGCCCCAGCATTTT. This translates into CASSPGTGNQPQHF. The whole variable domain, remainder taken from reference TRBV18 and TRBJ1-5, is NAGVMQNPRHLVRRRGQEARLRCSPMKGHSHVYWYRQLPEEGLKFMVYLQKENIIDESGMPKERFSAEFPKEGPSILRIQQVVRGDSAAYFCASSPGTGNQPQHFGDGTRLSIL.

In this sample, this clone turned up once. The junction differs from germline at one of its ends, possibly a read error. This rearrangement joins TRBV5-1 to TRBJ1-2; 7 nucleotides align to TRBD1. CDR3 length: 14 amino acids. The V gene's germline CDR1 is SGHRS and CDR2 YFSETQ. CDR3 sequence: CASGTWTGEDGYTF. CDR3 DNA sequence: TGCGCCAGCGGAACCTGGACAGGCGAAGATGGCTACACTTTC.

This chain uses TRBV18 with TRBJ2-1, with 7 bases fitting TRBD2. J gave up 3 bases and V 0 bases, and 2 bases lay outside the gene matches. This CDR3 is built from 15 residues. The V gene's germline CDR1 is KGHSH and CDR2 LQKENI. CDR3 sequence (DNA): TGTGCCAGCTCACCACCCCCTAGCGGCTACAATGAGCAGTTCTTC. Amino acids: CASSPPPSGYNEQFF.

The chain employs TRBV4-1 and TRBJ2-5; D is undetermined. The CDR3 runs 15 residues. Trimming shortened V by 0 bases and J by 5 bases, and 13 bases separated the two germline ends. Germline CDR1 MGHRA, CDR2 YSYEKL. CDR3 coding DNA: TGCGCCAGCAGCCAAGATTCGAGACCCAGGGAGACCCAGTACTTC. Encoded protein: CASSQDSRPRETQYF.

The chain uses TRBV19 and TRBJ2-3, with 8 bases aligning to TRBD2. J was trimmed by 4 bases and V by 3 bases; bases with no gene match: 6. CDR3 size: 15 residues. The germline CDR1 and CDR2 sequences are LNHDA and SQIVND (reference sequence). The CDR3, as DNA: TGTGCCAGTAGTATCCCCGGGAGGGCCCCAGATACGCAGTATTTT. It yields the protein CASSIPGRAPDTQYF.

The rearrangement links TRBV18 to TRBJ1-5, with 7 bases fitting TRBD1. The germline CDR1 and CDR2 sequences are KGHSH and LQKENI. The V gene end was trimmed by 4 bases and the J gene end by 4 bases; junction bases not matched to a gene: 4. This CDR3 is built from 14 residues. CDR3 in DNA: TGTGCCAGCTCACGGGACAGACTAAATCAGCCCCAGCATTTT. Translation gives CASSRDRLNQPQHF. Filled out from reference TRBV18 and TRBJ1-5, the complete variable domain reads NAGVMQNPRHLVRRRGQEARLRCSPMKGHSHVYWYRQLPEEGLKFMVYLQKENIIDESGMPKERFSAEFPKEGPSILRIQQVVRGDSAAYFCASSRDRLNQPQHFGDGTRLSIL.

The chain has TRBV30 and TRBJ1-1; D remains ambiguous. V was trimmed by 2 bases and J by 4 bases, leaving 8 bases between them. The CDR3 sequence is 12 residues long. Germline values: CDR1 GTSNPN, CDR2 SVGIG (reference sequence). The CDR3 here is CAWSWGGTEAFF. Written as DNA, the CDR3 is TGTGCCTGGAGTTGGGGAGGCACTGAAGCTTTCTTT. Supplemented by reference TRBV30 and TRBJ1-1, the full variable domain reads SQTIHQWPATLVQPVGSPLSLECTVEGTSNPNLYWYRQAAGRGLQLLFYSVGIGQISSEVPQNLSASRPQDRQFILSSKKLLLSDSGFYLCAWSWGGTEAFFGQGTRLTVV.

Only a few counts were recorded for this clone. This rearrangement joins TRBV4-2 to TRBJ2-3; D perhaps matches TRBD2 (5 bases). V lost 0 bases, J lost 12 bases, and 13 bases lay in between. The CDR3 is made up of 13 amino acids. Per germline, CDR1 LGHNA and CDR2 YNFKEQ. Written as DNA, the CDR3 is TGTGCCAGCAGCCAAGAGGCCGAGGACTCCCAGTATTTT. It specifies CASSQEAEDSQYF.

The V and J genes are TRBV29-1 and TRBJ1-5; D is undetermined. V was shortened by 4 bases and J by 1 base, with 8 bases between the two germline ends. There are 13 residues in the CDR3. Per the germline V gene, CDR1 is SQVTM and CDR2 is ANQGSEA. CDR3 protein: CSVVVGSNQPQHF. CDR3 in DNA: TGCAGCGTTGTAGTGGGCAGCAATCAGCCCCAGCATTTT.

This chain joins TRBV6-1 and TRBJ1-2; D is ambiguous. The length of the CDR3 is 14 residues. Germline CDR1 and CDR2: MNHNS and SASEGT. V was pared by 7 bases and J by 0 bases, with 12 bases between. The CDR3 coding sequence is TGTGCCAGCATCCTAAGTGCATCTAACTATGGCTACACCTTC. Translation: CASILSASNYGYTF.

The J gene is TRBJ1-5, the V gene TRBV5-1; 9 bases align to TRBD1. The CDR3 spans 16 residues. The germline V gene encodes CDR1 SGHRS and CDR2 YFSETQ. Losses at the gene ends were 0 bases for V and 4 bases for J; bases not matched to a gene: 5. CDR3 DNA: TGCGCCAGCAGCTTGGGGACAGGGGTGGGGAATCAGCCCCAGCATTTT. The encoded protein is CASSLGTGVGNQPQHF.

The chain is built from TRBV21-1 and TRBJ1-2; the listed D gene, TRBD1, was not tested against the DNA. TRBV21-1 is an annotated pseudogene. The CDR3 runs to 16 residues. The CDR3 loop is CASSKDPPTPNYGYTF. The CDR3 DNA is TGTGCCAGCAGCAAAGACCCGCCGACACCGAACTATGGCTACACCTTC.

The rearrangement uses TRBV30 and TRBJ1-2, with 7 bases matching TRBD1. Germline V gene sequence: CDR1 GTSNPN, CDR2 SVGIG (reference sequence). The CDR3 is 14 amino acids. V was pared by 4 bases and J by 7 bases, with 12 bases of the junction left unmatched. Written as DNA, the CDR3 is TGTGCCTGGACCGGGACAGTCGCGTCAAGTGGCTACACCTTC. It specifies CAWTGTVASSGYTF.

The rearrangement links TRBV6-6 to TRBJ2-1; 9 bases are shared with TRBD2. The germline CDR1 and CDR2 sequences are MNHNY and SVGAGI (reference sequence). Germline trimming cut 3 bases from V and 5 bases from J; bases unmatched to any gene: 8. CDR3 length: 16 amino acids. CDR3 sequence (DNA): TGTGCCAGCAGTTATGTAGCGGGAGTTATCGACAATGAGCAGTTCTTC. Protein product: CASSYVAGVIDNEQFF.

V usage is TRBV7-3 and J usage is TRBJ2-5; D is perhaps TRBD2 (6 bases). The CDR3 runs 14 residues. V dropped 6 bases and J dropped 0 bases, with 11 bases sitting between them. Germline V gene data show CDR1 as SGHTA and CDR2 as FQGTGA. The CDR3 DNA sequence: TGTGCCAGCAGAGGGCCGGGAGACCAAGAGACCCAGTACTTC. Its protein is CASRGPGDQETQYF.

The rearrangement uses TRBV18 and TRBJ1-5; 8 positions match TRBD1. Per germline, CDR1 KGHSH and CDR2 LQKENI. J lost 4 bases, V lost 4 bases, and 6 bases had no gene match. The CDR3 runs to 15 residues. The CDR3: CASSQSTGANQPQHF. The CDR3 DNA reads as TGTGCCAGCTCACAATCGACAGGGGCAAATCAGCCCCAGCATTTT.